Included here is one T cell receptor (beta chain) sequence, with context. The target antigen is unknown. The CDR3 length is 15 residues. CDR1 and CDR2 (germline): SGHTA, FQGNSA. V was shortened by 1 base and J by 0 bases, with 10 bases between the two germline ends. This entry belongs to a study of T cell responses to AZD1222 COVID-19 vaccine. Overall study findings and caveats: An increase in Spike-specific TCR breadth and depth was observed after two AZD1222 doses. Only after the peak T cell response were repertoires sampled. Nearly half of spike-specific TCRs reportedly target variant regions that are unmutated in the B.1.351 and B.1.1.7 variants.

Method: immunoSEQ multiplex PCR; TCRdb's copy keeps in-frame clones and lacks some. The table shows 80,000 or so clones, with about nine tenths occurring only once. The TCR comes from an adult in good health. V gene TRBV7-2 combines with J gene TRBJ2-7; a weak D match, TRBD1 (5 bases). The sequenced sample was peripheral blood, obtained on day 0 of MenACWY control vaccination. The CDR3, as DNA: TGTGCCAGCAGCTTAGGTGACAGTAGCTCCTACGAGCAGTACTTC. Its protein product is CASSLGDSSSYEQYF.